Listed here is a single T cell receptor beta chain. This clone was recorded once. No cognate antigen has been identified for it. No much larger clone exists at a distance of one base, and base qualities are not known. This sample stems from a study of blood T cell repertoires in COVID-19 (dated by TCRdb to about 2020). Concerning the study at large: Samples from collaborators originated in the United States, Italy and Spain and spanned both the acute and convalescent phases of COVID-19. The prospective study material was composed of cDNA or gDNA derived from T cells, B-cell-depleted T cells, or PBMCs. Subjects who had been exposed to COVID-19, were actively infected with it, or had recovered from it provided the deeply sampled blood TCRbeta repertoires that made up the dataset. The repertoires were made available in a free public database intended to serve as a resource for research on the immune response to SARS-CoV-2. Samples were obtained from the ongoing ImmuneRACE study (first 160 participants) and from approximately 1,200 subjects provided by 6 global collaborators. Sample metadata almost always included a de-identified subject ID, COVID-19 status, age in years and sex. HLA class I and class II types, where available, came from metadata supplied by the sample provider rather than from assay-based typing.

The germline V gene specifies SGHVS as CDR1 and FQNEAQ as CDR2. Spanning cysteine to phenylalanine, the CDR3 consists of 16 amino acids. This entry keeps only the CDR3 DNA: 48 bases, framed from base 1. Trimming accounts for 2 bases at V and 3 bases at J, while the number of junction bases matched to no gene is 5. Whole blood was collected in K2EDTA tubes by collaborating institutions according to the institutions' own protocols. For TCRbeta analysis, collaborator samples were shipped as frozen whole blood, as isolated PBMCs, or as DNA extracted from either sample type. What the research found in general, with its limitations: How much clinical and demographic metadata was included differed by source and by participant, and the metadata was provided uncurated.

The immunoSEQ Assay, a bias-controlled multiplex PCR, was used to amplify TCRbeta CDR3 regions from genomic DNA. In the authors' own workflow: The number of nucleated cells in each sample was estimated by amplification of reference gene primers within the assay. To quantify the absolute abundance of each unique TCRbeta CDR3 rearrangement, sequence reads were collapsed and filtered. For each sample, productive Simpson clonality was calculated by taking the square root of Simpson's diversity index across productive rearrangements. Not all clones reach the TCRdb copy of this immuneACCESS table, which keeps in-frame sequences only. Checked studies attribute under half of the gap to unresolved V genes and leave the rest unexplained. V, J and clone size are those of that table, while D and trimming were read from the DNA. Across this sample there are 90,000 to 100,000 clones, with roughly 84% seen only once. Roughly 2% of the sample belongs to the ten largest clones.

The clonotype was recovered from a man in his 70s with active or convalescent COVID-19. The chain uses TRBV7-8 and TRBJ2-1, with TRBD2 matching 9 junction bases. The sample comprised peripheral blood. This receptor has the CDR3 CASSLKVAGDYNEQFF. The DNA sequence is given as TGTGCCAGCAGCTTAAAGGTAGCGGGGGACTACAATGAGCAGTTCTTC.